This T cell receptor beta chain was sequenced for a study of low-dose radiotherapy and immunotherapy resistance in tumors. Study at large: Cohort 2 received 1 Gy per fraction every two weeks, totaling 13 Gy over 26 weeks.

Alpha- and beta-chain coverage of first-strand cDNA came from TRAV- and TRBV-specific primers. TCRs were put through approximately 21 PCR cycles of amplification with Phusion. A constant-region primer and the V-primer adapter served as the primer pair. MiXCR was run by TCRdb on the reads, yielding one entry per CDR3 protein. This sample yields tens of thousands of distinct CDR3 sequences, of which 9.4% are seen a single time; around 0.93% belongs to the top ten. This CDR3 spans 16 amino acids. V gave up 5 bases and J gave up 0 bases, with 15 bases separating them. Germline V gene sequence: CDR1 MNHNS, CDR2 SASEGT. This clonotype was picked up many times. The sample's time point: before trial treatment.

The sequence derives from a male donor with prostate cancer. The sample here was PBMCs, taken before treatment. The chain recombines TRBV6-1 with TRBJ2-3; possibly TRBD1 for D (6 bases). CDR3 sequence reads: CASSSLWTASTDTQYF. In nucleotides, the CDR3 is TGTGCCAGCAGTTCCTTGTGGACAGCGAGCACAGATACGCAGTATTTT.